These 30 T cell receptor beta chains originate from one sample sequenced in a study of T cells in Graves' hyperthyroidism and ophthalmopathy. The TCR beta CDR3 regions underwent amplification using RNA transcripts as the source. Using the HTBI primer set, a first-round RT-PCR was run on the TCR CDR3. In TCRdb, the multiplex PCR reads were re-called with MiXCR into one record per CDR3 protein. Of hundreds of thousands of distinct CDR3 sequences detected, approximately 14% appear once; the ten largest clones hold roughly a tenth. The specimen was blood. All receptors derive from a woman between 18 and 29 years old with Graves' hyperthyroidism.

This chain joins TRBV5-1 and TRBJ2-3, with TRBD1 identical over 7 bases. V lost 4 bases, J lost 2 bases, and 7 bases stayed unmatched. CDR1 and CDR2 from the germline V gene are SGHRS and YFSETQ. The CDR3 consists of 15 residues. The CDR3 DNA follows: TGCGCCAGCAGCGGGGGACAGCTCCACACAGATACGCAGTATTTT. It is translated as CASSGGQLHTDTQYF.

This clonotype has at least ten counts. The chain combines TRBV2 with TRBJ2-7; tentative D call: TRBD1 (10 bases). This CDR3 spans 18 amino acids. Germline CDR1 reads SNHLY; CDR2 reads FYNNEI. The ends were cut back, 6 bases at V and 2 bases at J, with 26 bases in the middle. CDR3 amino acids: CASRDRGRTSGSTYEQYF. The CDR3 DNA reads as TGTGCCAGCAGAGACAGGGGGCGAACTAGCGGGTCGACCTACGAGCAGTACTTC.

This clonotype was picked up many times. The CDR3 sequence is CASRGGARGYTF. CDR3 DNA: TGTGCCAGCAGAGGGGGGGCCAGGGGCTACACCTTC. The chain recombines TRBV28 with TRBJ1-2; weak D call: TRBD1 (6 bases). This CDR3 spans 12 amino acids. V was shortened by 6 bases and J by 8 bases, with 13 bases between the two germline ends. CDR1 is MDHEN, CDR2 SYDVKM, per germline.

This clonotype was counted between two and nine times. The chain recombines TRBV6-5 with TRBJ2-1, with D unclear. Trimming pared 2 bases from V and 7 bases from J, leaving 9 bases between. CDR1 and CDR2 (germline): MNHEY, SVGAGI. CDR3 size: 13 residues. CDR3 bases: TGTGCCAGCAGTTACACCCAAGGGAATGAGCAGTTCTTC. It yields the protein CASSYTQGNEQFF.

This chain connects TRBV2 to TRBJ2-2; possibly TRBD2 for D (5 bases). The CDR3 runs to 15 residues. V was cut by 6 bases and J by 7 bases, with 18 bases left in between. Germline-derived CDR1 and CDR2 are SNHLY and FYNNEI. CDR3 nucleotide sequence: TGTGCCAGCAGCGGCAATGGACTTGACGGCGGGGAGCTGTTTTTT. Protein: CASSGNGLDGGELFF.

This clonotype was found a few times. The CDR3 DNA is TGTGCCAGCAGCCTGGACCTTATAAACGGGCAGTTCTTC. Its protein product is CASSLDLINGQFF. The rearrangement uses TRBV5-5 and TRBJ2-1; no clear D gene. The CDR3 is made up of 13 amino acids. Germline assignment: CDR1 SGHKS and CDR2 YYEKEE (reference sequence). V lost 4 bases to trimming and J lost 12 bases, with 17 bases between them. The full variable domain, completed using reference TRBV5-5 and TRBJ2-1, is DAGVTQSPTHLIKTRGQQVTLRCSPISGHKSVSWYQQVLGQGPQFIFQYYEKEERGRGNFPDRFSARQFPNYSSELNVNALLLGDSALYLCASSLDLINGQFFGPGTRLTVL.

In its sample, this clonotype was seen many times. The chain is built from TRBV13 and TRBJ2-7; possible D gene TRBD1, 6 bases. This CDR3 contains 11 residues. V gave up 5 bases and J gave up 6 bases, with 8 bases separating them. Looked up from germline, CDR1 is PRHDT and CDR2 is FYEKMQ (reference sequence). The CDR3 DNA is TGTGCCAGCAGCCAGGGGCTCGAGCAGTACTTC. Translated, it gives CASSQGLEQYF.

This clonotype was seen only a few times. The rearrangement joins TRBV5-1 to TRBJ1-1; D may be TRBD1 (5 bases). This CDR3 is built from 13 residues. The germline gives CDR1 SGHRS, CDR2 YFSETQ. The V gene lost 5 bases and the J gene lost 5 bases, with 13 bases spanning the gap. The CDR3 loop is CASRQGPSTEAFF. CDR3 nucleotide sequence: TGCGCCAGCAGGCAGGGACCCAGTACTGAAGCTTTCTTT.

This clonotype was found a few times. This chain joins TRBV15 and TRBJ2-7, with 9 bases lining up with TRBD1. The germline gives CDR1 LNHNV, CDR2 YYDKDF (reference sequence). The CDR3 is 14 amino acids. J gave up 7 bases and V 4 bases, and 8 bases lay outside the gene matches. In DNA form, the CDR3 reads TGTGCCACCAGCACCCGGACAGGGGTGGGGGAGCAGTACTTC. Amino acids: CATSTRTGVGEQYF. Looking up the rest from reference TRBV15 and TRBJ2-7 gives the full variable domain: DAMVIQNPRYQVTQFGKPVTLSCSQTLNHNVMYWYQQKSSQAPKLLFHYYDKDFNNEADTPDNFQSRRPNTSFCFLDIRSPGLGDTAMYLCATSTRTGVGEQYFGPGTRLTVT.

This clonotype appeared many times. The chain links TRBV24-1 to TRBJ2-7; D not resolved. The germline gives CDR1 KGHDR, CDR2 SFDVKD. V lost 3 bases to trimming and J lost 2 bases, with 7 bases between them. The CDR3 has 13 amino acids. The CDR3: CATSDPATYEQYF. Here the CDR3 DNA reads TGTGCCACCAGTGATCCAGCTACCTACGAGCAGTACTTC.

This clonotype was recorded many times. The chain links TRBV28 to TRBJ2-7; 8 nucleotides align to TRBD2. There are 17 residues in the CDR3. Germline lookup yields CDR1 MDHEN and CDR2 SYDVKM. Trimming removed 5 bases from V and 0 bases from J; junction bases left unmatched: 12. The CDR3 bases are TGTGCCAGCAGTCCGAAAGAAGCGGGAGCGTTCTCCTACGAGCAGTACTTC. It yields the protein CASSPKEAGAFSYEQYF.

In this sample, this clonotype turned up many times. This rearrangement joins TRBV11-2 to TRBJ2-2; D remains unclear. Germline CDR1 and CDR2: SGHAT and FQNNGV. The CDR3 runs 16 residues. V lost 5 bases and J lost 0, with 13 bases in between. The CDR3 region has the DNA TGTGCCAGCAGCCCCCCCCCGCGGACGAACACCGGGGAGCTGTTTTTT. Its translation is CASSPPPRTNTGELFF.

This clonotype was observed many times. The rearrangement joins TRBV20-1 to TRBJ2-5; D is possibly TRBD1 (6 bases). CDR1 and CDR2 (germline): DFQATT, SNEGSKA (reference sequence). Trimming took 1 base from V and 2 from J, leaving 29 bases between them. CDR3 length: 20 amino acids. The CDR3 DNA sequence: TGCAGTGCTAGAGCGCTAGCTAAAGGCCGGGGACAACCAAATCAAGAGACCCAGTACTTC. It encodes CSARALAKGRGQPNQETQYF.

The chain has TRBV30 and TRBJ2-5; tentatively, D is TRBD2 (7 bases). Trimming stripped 4 bases from V and 6 bases from J, with 12 bases between. The CDR3 totals 12 residues. Germline values: CDR1 GTSNPN, CDR2 SVGIG (reference sequence). The CDR3 loop is CAWTRGGQTQYF. CDR3 sequence (DNA): TGTGCCTGGACAAGGGGGGGGCAGACCCAGTACTTC. The variable domain in full, with the rest retrieved from reference TRBV30 and TRBJ2-5, is SQTIHQWPATLVQPVGSPLSLECTVEGTSNPNLYWYRQAAGRGLQLLFYSVGIGQISSEVPQNLSASRPQDRQFILSSKKLLLSDSGFYLCAWTRGGQTQYFGPGTRLLVL.

The table lists this clonotype with many counts. The chain couples TRBV18 to TRBJ2-1, with 10 bases that match TRBD1. Trimming at V came to 0 bases and at J to 3 bases, leaving 2 bases not matched to a gene. The CDR3 loop spans 16 amino acids. Germline V lookup: CDR1 KGHSH, CDR2 LQKENI. CDR3 nucleotide sequence: TGTGCCAGCTCACCACCGGACAGGGGGGTCTACAATGAGCAGTTCTTC. Translated: CASSPPDRGVYNEQFF.

This clonotype was seen repeatedly, ten times or more. J is TRBJ1-4 and V is TRBV12-3 or TRBV12-4; TRBD1 matches at 8 bases. The CDR3 consists of 15 residues. V shed 6 bases, J shed 7 bases, and the junction held 10 bases outside the gene matches. CDR3 bases: TGTGCCAGCAGCAAGGGGACAGGAAGAGGTGAAAAACTGTTTTTT. Its translation is CASSKGTGRGEKLFF.

This clonotype was counted between two and nine times. The gene calls are TRBV7-9 and TRBJ2-3; D might be TRBD2 (5 bases). V was cut by 5 bases and J by 3 bases, with 15 bases left in between. The CDR3 has 15 amino acids. Germline CDR1 SEHNR, CDR2 FQNEAQ (reference sequence). The CDR3 DNA follows: TGTGCCAGCAGCCTTTCCGGGGTGGATACAGATACGCAGTATTTT. Translating gives CASSLSGVDTDTQYF. Full variable domain (remainder filled in from reference TRBV7-9 and TRBJ2-3): DTGVSQNPRHKITKRGQNVTFRCDPISEHNRLYWYRQTLGQGPEFLTYFQNEAQLEKSRLLSDRFSAERPKGSFSTLEIQRTEQGDSAMYLCASSLSGVDTDTQYFGPGTRLTVL.

The rearrangement links TRBV27 to TRBJ2-7; the D call may be TRBD1 or TRBD2 (5 bases each). Between the trimmed V and J ends, which lost 6 bases and 9 bases, there was a span of 18 bases. This CDR3 spans 13 amino acids. Germline V lookup: CDR1 MNHEY, CDR2 SMNVEV (reference sequence). The CDR3 sequence: CASRTPMTGRQYF. The DNA of the CDR3 is TGTGCCAGCAGAACCCCCATGACGGGACGGCAGTACTTC.

At least ten counts were recorded for this clonotype. The gene calls are TRBV30 and TRBJ1-6; D may be TRBD1 (6 bases). V shed 0 bases and J shed 5 bases, with 17 bases lying between them. Germline V lookup: CDR1 GTSNPN, CDR2 SVGIG (reference sequence). The CDR3 loop spans 17 amino acids. This CDR3 reads CAWSVPLPGANNSPLHF. The CDR3, as DNA: TGTGCCTGGAGTGTACCCCTCCCGGGGGCTAATAATTCACCCCTCCACTTT.

The chain couples TRBV10-3 to TRBJ2-3, with TRBD1 matching 7 bases. V shed 3 bases and J 5 bases; nucleotides not matched to a gene: 11. This CDR3 comprises 16 residues. Germline V gene lookup returns CDR1 ENHRY and CDR2 SYGVKD. The CDR3, as DNA: TGTGCCATCAGTGACTCGAAGGGGGCCTGGGGAGATACGCAGTATTTT. Translation gives CAISDSKGAWGDTQYF.

This clonotype has ten or more counts. The V gene is TRBV6-2 or TRBV6-3, the J gene TRBJ2-7, with a possible D match to TRBD1 (6 bases). This CDR3 contains 13 residues. Germline lookup yields CDR1 MNHEY and CDR2 SVGEGT. V lost 5 bases, J lost 0 bases, and 8 bases lay in between. This CDR3 is CASSMDSSYEQYF. As DNA, the CDR3 is TGTGCCAGCAGTATGGACAGCTCCTACGAGCAGTACTTC.

The chain recombines TRBV5-8 with TRBJ1-5, with D uncertain. Trimming removed 1 base at V and 6 bases at J, with 11 bases between. This CDR3 is 14 amino acids long. Germline V gene sequence: CDR1 SGHTS, CDR2 YDEGEE. The CDR3 loop is CASSLQILSQPQHF. For the CDR3, the DNA is TGTGCCAGCAGCTTGCAGATCCTTAGTCAGCCCCAGCATTTT. Using reference TRBV5-8 and TRBJ1-5 for the parts outside the CDR3, the full variable domain is EAGVTQSPTHLIKTRGQQATLRCSPISGHTSVYWYQQALGLGLQFLLWYDEGEERNRGNFPPRFSGRQFPNYSSELNVNALELEDSALYLCASSLQILSQPQHFGDGTRLSIL.

The V gene is TRBV7-9, the J gene TRBJ2-1; 14 nucleotides line up with TRBD2. The length of the CDR3 is 16 residues. Looked up from germline, CDR1 is SEHNR and CDR2 is FQNEAQ (reference sequence). J gave up 7 bases and V 2 bases, and 4 bases lay outside the gene matches. CDR3 in DNA: TGTGCCAGCAGCTTATTCGGGACTAGCGGGAGAAATGAGCAGTTCTTC. Translating it yields CASSLFGTSGRNEQFF.

Turning to this clonotype: One base away lies a much larger clone, so this may be a sequencing read error. The V call is TRBV7-8, the J call TRBJ1-1; no clear D. Germline V lookup: CDR1 SGHVS, CDR2 FQNEAQ. V was clipped by 3 bases and J by 4 bases, with 6 bases between them. This CDR3 spans 12 amino acids. CDR3 in DNA: TGTGCCAGCAGCTTTGTAGTCACTGAAGCTTTCTTT. Protein sequence: CASSFVVTEAFF.

This clonotype has ten or more counts. The chain carries TRBV7-9 and TRBJ1-5; no clear D. Germline-derived CDR1 and CDR2 are SEHNR and FQNEAQ (reference sequence). V was shortened by 10 bases and J by 6 bases, with 7 bases between the two germline ends. The length of the CDR3 is 10 residues. The CDR3 is CAIGTQPQHF. The CDR3 bases are TGTGCCATCGGTACTCAGCCCCAGCATTTT.

This clonotype turned up a few times. The chain links TRBV27 to TRBJ2-7, with a tentative D call TRBD1 (5 bases). CDR1 and CDR2 (germline): MNHEY, SMNVEV (reference sequence). This CDR3 is 11 amino acids long. V gave up 10 bases and J gave up 6 bases, with 13 bases separating them. The chain's CDR3 is CAIGHFGEQYF. DNA for the CDR3: TGTGCCATAGGACATTTCGGCGAGCAGTACTTC.

This clonotype was observed once. A much larger clone differs from this one at a single base, so this may be a read error. The V and J genes are TRBV2 and TRBJ2-3; 12 nucleotides line up with TRBD2. V trimming: 7 bases; J trimming: 2 bases; junction bases outside the gene matches: 4. The CDR3 sequence is 15 residues long. CDR1 is SNHLY, CDR2 FYNNEI, per germline. CDR3 sequence (DNA): TGTGCCAGCAATGGACTAGCGGGGCCCACAGATACGCAGTATTTT. Translated, it gives CASNGLAGPTDTQYF.

This clonotype came up many times. The chain employs TRBV24-1 and TRBJ1-5; 10 bases line up with TRBD1. Unmatched junction bases numbered 8, after V lost 3 bases and J lost 4 bases. This CDR3 is built from 17 residues. Germline V gives CDR1 KGHDR, CDR2 SFDVKD. CDR3 sequence (DNA): TGTGCCACCAGTGATCCGATACGGACAGGGGGGAATCAGCCCCAGCATTTT. This translates into CATSDPIRTGGNQPQHF.

The table lists this clonotype with a few counts. The rearrangement links TRBV7-8 to TRBJ2-5; D might be TRBD2 (5 bases). Germline-derived CDR1 and CDR2 are SGHVS and FQNEAQ. Trimming cost V 7 bases and J 1 base, with 19 bases left between them. The CDR3 consists of 16 residues. The CDR3 coding sequence is TGTGCCAGCAACCCCCGACGAGGGCTACTCCAAGAGACCCAGTACTTC. Protein sequence: CASNPRRGLLQETQYF.

This clonotype was seen a handful of times. The rearrangement links TRBV29-1 to TRBJ1-2, with 7 bases fitting TRBD1. V shed 6 bases and J 4 bases; nucleotides not matched to a gene: 2. The CDR3 spans 11 residues. Germline V CDR1 and CDR2: SQVTM, ANQGSEA. This chain's CDR3 is CSVWTGYGYTF. CDR3 DNA sequence: TGCAGCGTCTGGACAGGCTATGGCTACACCTTC.